This T cell receptor (beta chain) emerged from a study of cytomegalovirus exposure and HLA in healthy donors. CDR1 ENHRY and CDR2 SYGVKD come from the germline V gene. V gave up 5 bases and J gave up 2 bases; unmatched junction bases: 5. The CDR3 covers 15 residues. The PCR employed 60 Vbeta primers together with 13 Jbeta primers. Clones were read by immunoSEQ multiplex PCR, and TCRdb kept only the in-frame ones, dropping some. The profile covers about 93,000 clones, with less than 80% appearing a single time and approximately 3% taken by the ten largest. On this clone: The antigen is undetermined.

Study outcomes and limitations: What a later analysis reportedly showed was that an Asian-associated ancestry cluster had fewer N-insertions than the roughly 670-donor mean.

This receptor was obtained from a middle-aged woman in good health and CMV-seronegative. The chain is built from TRBV10-3 and TRBJ2-3, with 9 nucleotides matching TRBD2. The sequenced material came from PBMCs. CDR3 in amino acids: CAISSLAGATDTQYF. Here the CDR3 DNA reads TGTGCCATCAGTTCATTAGCGGGAGCCACAGATACGCAGTATTTT.